This TCR beta chain was captured in a study of shared clonotypes between healthy human individuals. Turning to the study itself: Used for every donor were three CD4 naive, three CD4 memory, two CD8 naive and one CD8 memory plate. Findings and caveats of the study: Donor scarcity curtailed the genetic and exposure-history diversity represented herein.

A word on this clone: What it binds is unknown.

All the donors were Caucasian adults who lived in Nashville, Tennessee. CD8 memory cells included CD45RO+ cells plus CCR7-negative CD45RA+ TemRA cells. This CDR3 has 13 residues. The V end lost 0 bases, the J end lost 9 bases, and 7 bases lay between the germline ends. Germline lookup yields CDR1 SGHDT and CDR2 YYEEEE. Using immunoSEQ multiplex PCR, the repertoire was profiled, and TCRdb retains in-frame clones only, with some absent. The sample lists about 380,000 clones, 96% occurring once. This clonotype was obtained from a man younger than 40 in good health. This chain links TRBV5-6 with TRBJ1-6; no reliable D call. The sequencing sample was made of memory CD8+ T cells sorted from blood. Subset in this sample: CD45RO+ cells pooled with CCR7-negative TemRA cells. For the CDR3, the DNA is TGTGCCAGCAGCTTGGCCATAGGTTCACCCCTCCACTTT. Translating gives CASSLAIGSPLHF.